This T cell receptor (beta chain) was documented in a study of shared clonotypes between healthy human individuals (dated by TCRdb to the early 2020s). Regarding the complete study: A couple of women and a few men aged 18 to 49 years were included in the cohort. For each donor, CD4 naive and CD4 memory were each run on three plates, CD8 naive on two plates, and CD8 memory on one plate. Blood TCR repertoires of roughly five healthy adults were deeply sequenced to estimate repertoire size and the extent of clonotype sharing between individuals. Libraries were prepared and TCR repertoires were sequenced by different laboratories using diverse techniques, in order to increase sequencing depth and limit assay-specific biases. Each donor's leukapheresis produced roughly between about 0.9 and 9.5 billion PBMCs. Summary of the overall study and its limitations: Naive subsets generally had larger estimated clonotype richness than memory subsets. Higher generation probabilities were observed for clonotypes shared by all four sorted-subset donors than for non-shared clonotypes. Based on pairwise subsampling, the degree of clonotype sharing among donors was expected to be affected by sequencing depth. Only blood was sampled, and tissue TCR repertoires likely differ from those in blood. Even with the large sequencing depth, rarefaction of the sorted-subset datasets indicated that sequencing was incomplete. Because the study included a small number of donors, the genetic and exposure-history diversity represented was limited. When several donors were compared, the shared fraction of clonotypes was about 5% for naive CD4, roughly 3.3% for naive CD8, 2% to 2.5% for memory CD4, and around 0.37% for memory CD8.

TCR CDR3 regions were amplified from genomic DNA by multiplex PCR using the deep immunoSEQ assay. Extracted genomic DNA from each cell subset was spread evenly across all wells of several immunoSEQ 96-well plates, with each plate serving as a replicate. For sorted subsets, approximately 210 ng genomic DNA, equal to tens of thousands of T cell genomes, was loaded into each replicate PCR. The purified libraries were quantified using a Qubit 3.0 fluorometer, sized with a Bioanalyzer 2100, and then quantified again using the KAPA Library Quantification kit. A separate single-read 150-cycle Illumina NextSeq 550 flow cell was used to sequence each immunoSEQ 96-well plate. As for how the authors treated the data: The immunoSEQ output contained only junctional sequences without quality scores, so filtering could not match that applied to full-length reads. Sequences were annotated with PyIR, a Python wrapper for IgBLAST v1.9, and V/J genes and CDR3 were assigned using IMGT germline references. Reads with weak V/J assignments (E-value above 1e-6), missing CDR3, stop codons, out-of-frame junctions, or ambiguous translated residues were removed. V3J clonotypes were defined as sequences sharing an identical inferred V gene, J gene, and CDR3 amino acid sequence. Percentage overlap between repertoires was computed as shared unique clonotypes divided by the size of the smaller repertoire. RTK rarefaction, the Chao1 estimator, and Recon v2.1 estimates of unobserved clonotypes were used to assess repertoire richness. Generation probabilities for all TCRbeta clonotypes obtained by the gDNA method from a few donors were computed using OLGA. In TCRdb, the immuneACCESS table is reduced to in-frame sequences with V and J assigned. These tables do not hold every clone; where another copy was compared, an unresolved V gene accounts for under half, and the others remain unexplained. V and J calls plus clone size are reproduced from that table; the DNA served to infer D and trimming. This sample has more than 150,000 clones in its table, and about 68% of those were observed once. The top ten clonotypes cover under 11% of the sample.

The CDR3 contains 15 residues, cysteine and phenylalanine counted. Left in the record is the CDR3 DNA by itself, 45 bases read in frame from the first base. The CDR1 and CDR2 encoded by the germline V gene (reference sequence) are LNHDA and SQIVND. The junction shows trimming of 3 bases on V and 0 bases on J, plus 9 bases between the germline ends. The donors were healthy, HIV-negative adults with no recently reported acute infections or vaccinations. Every donor was a Caucasian adult living in Nashville, Tennessee, USA. CD4+ T cells were enriched by magnetic negative selection; naive cells were then positively selected on CD45RA, and the negative fraction formed the memory subset. After blood collection by leukapheresis, PBMCs were isolated using Ficoll-Histopaque density gradient centrifugation and then cryopreserved in the vapor phase of liquid nitrogen. Purity and quantity of every magnetically sorted T cell population were checked by analytical flow cytometry. Genomic DNA was isolated from every sorted fraction and measured by UV absorbance on a Nanodrop 2000c.

As to this clone: This receptor's antigen is unknown. No base qualities exist here, and no much larger clone lies one base off it.

The sequence joins TRBV19 to TRBJ2-4, with the D gene not confidently named. The receptor was derived from a man aged 25 to 40 in good health. Sequencing input: memory CD4+ T cells sorted from blood. Reading the label with the study, this specimen's cell subset or site is: CD45RA-negative fraction. The nucleotides read TGTGCCAGTAGTATGAAAGCGCGAGCCAAAAACATTCAGTACTTC. The resulting protein is CASSMKARAKNIQYF.